Presented here are 14 T cell receptor beta chains from one specimen sequenced in a study of blood T cell repertoires in COVID-19. Some clones are missing from TCRdb's copy, which holds only in-frame ones; the method was immunoSEQ multiplex PCR. The profile covers approximately 200,000 clones, with just under 85% appearing a single time and 1.3% taken by the ten largest. The source material was PBMCs or T cells enriched from blood (not recorded which). All receptors derive from a woman aged 35 to 49 with acute COVID-19.

This chain connects TRBV28 to TRBJ1-3, with TRBD1 identical over 7 bases. The germline V gene has CDR1 MDHEN and CDR2 SYDVKM. V lost 0 bases, J lost 0 bases, and 8 bases stayed unmatched. The length of the CDR3 is 18 residues. Here the CDR3 reads CASSLWSSGGPSGNTIYF. The CDR3 DNA reads TGTGCCAGCAGTTTATGGTCTTCAGGGGGGCCCTCTGGAAACACCATATATTTT.

The chain uses TRBV7-2 and TRBJ2-7, with 7 bases lining up with TRBD1. CDR3 size: 14 residues. The germline CDR1 and CDR2 sequences are SGHTA and FQGNSA. The J segment lost 3 bases and the V segment lost 1 base, leaving 3 bases of the junction unmatched. CDR3 sequence: CASSLEGAGYEQYF. CDR3 DNA sequence: TGTGCCAGCAGCTTAGAGGGGGCGGGCTACGAGCAGTACTTC.

Here the CDR3 DNA reads TGTGCCAGCAGCTCAGCGGGACTAGCGGGAGCAGATACGCAGTATTTT. Encoded protein: CASSSAGLAGADTQYF. The chain joins TRBV9 to TRBJ2-3; 14 nucleotides agree with TRBD2. The CDR3 spans 16 residues. J gave up 4 bases and V 4 bases, and 5 bases lay outside the gene matches. Germline V gene data show CDR1 as SGDLS and CDR2 as YYNGEE.

This chain uses TRBV4-1 with TRBJ2-7; 9 bases fit TRBD1. From germline, CDR1 is MGHRA and CDR2 YSYEKL. The CDR3 runs to 16 residues. V was clipped by 4 bases and J by 1 base; unmatched bases: 8. The DNA of the CDR3 is TGCGCCAGCAGCCGAGAAGGCGACAGGGGGTCCTACGAGCAGTACTTC. Translated: CASSREGDRGSYEQYF.

The CDR3 here is CASSPFAGGGETQYF. CDR3 bases: TGTGCCAGCAGTCCCTTTGCGGGAGGTGGAGAGACCCAGTACTTC. The J gene is TRBJ2-5, the V gene TRBV27, with 8 bases matching TRBD2. After removal of 5 bases from V and 4 bases from J, the junction contained 9 bases not matched to a gene. The CDR3 has 15 residues. CDR1 is MNHEY, CDR2 SMNVEV, per germline (reference sequence).

The V gene is TRBV19, the J gene TRBJ2-1; 8 bases are a match to TRBD2. The CDR3 consists of 18 residues. Germline V lookup: CDR1 LNHDA, CDR2 SQIVND (reference sequence). The V and J ends lost 6 bases and 0 bases, in that order; junction bases with no gene match: 13. The CDR3 DNA follows: TGTGCCAGTAGACGCGGGGGGAATAGTGACAGCTCCTACAATGAGCAGTTCTTC. It encodes CASRRGGNSDSSYNEQFF.

The genes are TRBV24-1 and TRBJ2-1; tentative D call: TRBD1 (5 bases). CDR1 and CDR2 from the germline V gene are KGHDR and SFDVKD. This CDR3 has 13 amino acids. Trimming cost V 4 bases and J 6 bases, with 9 bases left between them. The CDR3 reads CATSERQSNEQFF. The CDR3 DNA reads as TGTGCCACCAGTGAGCGACAGAGCAATGAGCAGTTCTTC.

The CDR3, as DNA: TGTGCCAGTAGAGTGCAGAGGGAATCTGGGGCCAACGTCCTGACTTTC. As protein: CASRVQRESGANVLTF. The genes are TRBV19 and TRBJ2-6, with D maybe TRBD2 (5 bases). Germline CDR1 reads LNHDA; CDR2 reads SQIVND (reference sequence). V lost 6 bases to trimming and J lost 1 base, with 13 bases between them. This CDR3 is 16 amino acids long.

In this sample, this clone turned up a few times. The chain links TRBV18 to TRBJ2-1; 8 bases line up with TRBD2. J lost 4 bases, V lost 8 bases, and 7 bases had no gene match. Germline lookup yields CDR1 KGHSH and CDR2 LQKENI. This CDR3 has 14 amino acids. In nucleotides, the CDR3 is TGTGCCAGCCGACCGGGACTAGTGTACAATGAGCAGTTCTTC. Amino acids: CASRPGLVYNEQFF.

The sample holds a few counts of this clone. The CDR3 region is CASSSGHNYGYTF. The CDR3 DNA sequence: TGTGCCAGCAGTTCGGGACATAACTATGGCTACACCTTC. This rearrangement joins TRBV6-4 to TRBJ1-2, with D possibly TRBD1 on 6 matching bases. Germline V gene lookup returns CDR1 MRHNA and CDR2 SNTAGT. The CDR3 runs 13 residues. Trimming removed 5 bases from V and 1 base from J, with 8 bases in between.

This clone was observed a handful of times. V is TRBV5-4 and J is TRBJ1-5, with D unresolved. The V end lost 4 bases, the J end lost 3 bases, and 8 bases lay between the germline ends. The length of the CDR3 is 13 residues. CDR1 and CDR2 from the germline V gene are SGHNT and YYREEE (reference sequence). The CDR3 DNA is TGTGCCAGCAGCCCCGGTTTCAATCAGCCCCAGCATTTT. Translation gives CASSPGFNQPQHF.

The V call is TRBV29-1, the J call TRBJ1-2, with no clear D. Germline V gene data show CDR1 as SQVTM and CDR2 as ANQGSEA. There are 14 residues in the CDR3. V shed 1 base and J shed 5 bases, with 14 bases lying between them. CDR3 residues: CSVEATGSEYGYTF. The CDR3 DNA sequence: TGCAGCGTTGAAGCGACGGGTTCGGAGTATGGCTACACCTTC. Filled out from reference TRBV29-1 and TRBJ1-2, the complete variable domain reads SAVISQKPSRDICQRGTSLTIQCQVDSQVTMMFWYRQQPGQSLTLIATANQGSEATYESGFVIDKFPISRPNLTFSTLTVSNMSPEDSSIYLCSVEATGSEYGYTFGSGTRLTVV.

The CDR3 DNA sequence: TGTGCCAGCAGACTAGCGGGGGTTAATGAGCAGTTCTTC. Protein product: CASRLAGVNEQFF. The rearrangement uses TRBV19 and TRBJ2-1; TRBD2 matches 12 bases. The germline V gene encodes CDR1 LNHDA and CDR2 SQIVND (reference sequence). CDR3 length equals 13 residues. J gave up 7 bases and V 9 bases, and 4 bases lay outside the gene matches.

The V and J genes are TRBV14 and TRBJ1-2, with a weak D call TRBD1 (6 bases). This CDR3 contains 18 residues. V lost 3 bases to trimming and J lost 0 bases, with 20 bases between them. Germline loops: CDR1 SGHDN, CDR2 FVKESK. The CDR3 DNA follows: TGTGCCAGCAGCCACGTCGCGCTTAGGACAGCTGCTAACTATGGCTACACCTTC. Protein: CASSHVALRTAANYGYTF.